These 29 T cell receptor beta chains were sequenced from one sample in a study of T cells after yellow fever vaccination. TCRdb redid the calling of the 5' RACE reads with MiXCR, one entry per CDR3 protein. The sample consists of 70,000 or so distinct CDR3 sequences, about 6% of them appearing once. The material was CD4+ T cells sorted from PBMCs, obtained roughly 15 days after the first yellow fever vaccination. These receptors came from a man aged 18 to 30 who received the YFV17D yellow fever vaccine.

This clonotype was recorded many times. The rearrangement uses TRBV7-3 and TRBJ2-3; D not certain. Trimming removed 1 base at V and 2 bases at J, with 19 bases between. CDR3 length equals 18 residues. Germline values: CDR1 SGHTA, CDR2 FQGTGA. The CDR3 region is CASSLNPSGYTNTDTQYF. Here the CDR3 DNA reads TGTGCCAGCAGCTTAAATCCGAGTGGGTATACCAACACAGATACGCAGTATTTT.

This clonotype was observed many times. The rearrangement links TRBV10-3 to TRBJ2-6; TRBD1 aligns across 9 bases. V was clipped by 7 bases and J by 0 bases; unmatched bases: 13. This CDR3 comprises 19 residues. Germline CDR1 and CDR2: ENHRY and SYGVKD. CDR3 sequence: CAIIAGQGLRSSGANVLTF. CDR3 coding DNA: TGTGCCATCATTGCAGGACAGGGGCTACGGAGCTCTGGGGCCAACGTCCTGACTTTC.

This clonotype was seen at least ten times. In DNA form, the CDR3 reads TGTGCCAGCAGTCAGAACAGGGCCCATGAGCCCCAGCATTTT. Translating gives CASSQNRAHEPQHF. The rearrangement joins TRBV12-3 or TRBV12-4 to TRBJ1-5, with a tentative D call TRBD1 (6 bases). This CDR3 has 14 amino acids. The germline V and J ends were trimmed by 5 bases and 8 bases, with 16 bases remaining between them.

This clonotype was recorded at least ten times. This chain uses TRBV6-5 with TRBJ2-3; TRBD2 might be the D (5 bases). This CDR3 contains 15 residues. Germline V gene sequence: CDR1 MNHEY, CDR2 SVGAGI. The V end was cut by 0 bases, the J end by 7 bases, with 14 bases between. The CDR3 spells CASSYSVGLAYTQYF. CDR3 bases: TGTGCCAGCAGTTACTCTGTAGGCCTAGCTTATACGCAGTATTTT.

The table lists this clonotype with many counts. Written as DNA, the CDR3 is TGTGCCAGCAGCTTAGTAGGGAACGACCCCTCCTACGAGCAGTACTTC. Its translation: CASSLVGNDPSYEQYF. The chain employs TRBV11-2 and TRBJ2-7; D remains unclear. The germline V gene encodes CDR1 SGHAT and CDR2 FQNNGV. The CDR3 contains 16 residues. V shed 1 base and J shed 0 bases, with 13 bases lying between them.

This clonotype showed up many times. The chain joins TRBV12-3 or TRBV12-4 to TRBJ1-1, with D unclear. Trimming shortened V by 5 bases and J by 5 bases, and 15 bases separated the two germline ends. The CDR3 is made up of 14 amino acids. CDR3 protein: CASSLRTLGTEAFF. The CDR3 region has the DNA TGTGCCAGCAGTCTCAGGACCCTGGGGACTGAAGCTTTCTTT.

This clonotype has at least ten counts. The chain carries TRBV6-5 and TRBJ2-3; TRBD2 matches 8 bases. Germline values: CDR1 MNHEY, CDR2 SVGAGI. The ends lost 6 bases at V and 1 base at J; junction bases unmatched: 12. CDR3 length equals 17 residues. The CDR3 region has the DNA TGTGCCAGCAGCCCAAGTTGGGCGGGGGGCCGCACAGATACGCAGTATTTT. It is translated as CASSPSWAGGRTDTQYF.

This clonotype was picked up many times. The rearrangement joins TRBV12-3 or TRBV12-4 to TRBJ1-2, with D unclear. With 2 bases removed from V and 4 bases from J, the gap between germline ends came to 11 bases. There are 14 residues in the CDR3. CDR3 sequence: CASSLSQPPYGYTF. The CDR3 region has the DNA TGTGCCAGCAGTTTATCCCAGCCACCCTATGGCTACACCTTC.

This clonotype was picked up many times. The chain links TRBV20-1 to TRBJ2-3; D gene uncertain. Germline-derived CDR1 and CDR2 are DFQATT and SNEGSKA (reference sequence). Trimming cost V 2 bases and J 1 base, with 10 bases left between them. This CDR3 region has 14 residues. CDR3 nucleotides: TGCAGTGCTAGAATTAGTTATCGCACAGATACGCAGTATTTT. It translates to CSARISYRTDTQYF.

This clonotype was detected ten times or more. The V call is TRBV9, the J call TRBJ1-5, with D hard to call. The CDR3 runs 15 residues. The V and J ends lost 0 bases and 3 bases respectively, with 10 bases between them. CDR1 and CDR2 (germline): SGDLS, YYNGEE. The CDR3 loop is CASSVEGLNNQPQHF. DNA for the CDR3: TGTGCCAGCAGCGTAGAAGGGTTGAACAATCAGCCCCAGCATTTT.

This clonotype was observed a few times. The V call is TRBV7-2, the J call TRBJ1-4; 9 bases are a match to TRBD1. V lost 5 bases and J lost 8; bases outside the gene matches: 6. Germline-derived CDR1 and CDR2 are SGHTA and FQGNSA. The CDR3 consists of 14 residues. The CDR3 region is CASSPRQGGEKLFF. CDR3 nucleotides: TGTGCCAGCAGCCCCAGACAGGGGGGGGAAAAACTGTTTTTT.

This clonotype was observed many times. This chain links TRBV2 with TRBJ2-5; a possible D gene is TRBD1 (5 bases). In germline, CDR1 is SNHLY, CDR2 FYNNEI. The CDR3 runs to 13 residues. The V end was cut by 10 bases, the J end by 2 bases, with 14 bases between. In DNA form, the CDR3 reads TGTGCCACTCATGGGGCTAGTCAAGAGACCCAGTACTTC. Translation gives CATHGASQETQYF. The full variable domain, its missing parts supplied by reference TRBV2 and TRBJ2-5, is EPEVTQTPSHQVTQMGQEVILRCVPISNHLYFYWYRQILGQKVEFLVSFYNNEISEKSEIFDDQFSVERPDGSNFTLKIRSTKLEDSAMYFCATHGASQETQYFGPGTRLLVL.

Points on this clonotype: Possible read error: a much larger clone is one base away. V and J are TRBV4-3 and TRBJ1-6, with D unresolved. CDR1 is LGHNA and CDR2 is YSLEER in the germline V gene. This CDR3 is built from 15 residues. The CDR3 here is CASSQQNSCNSPLHF. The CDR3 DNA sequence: TGCGCCAGCAGCCAGCAGAACTCCTGTAATTCACCCCTCCACTTT.

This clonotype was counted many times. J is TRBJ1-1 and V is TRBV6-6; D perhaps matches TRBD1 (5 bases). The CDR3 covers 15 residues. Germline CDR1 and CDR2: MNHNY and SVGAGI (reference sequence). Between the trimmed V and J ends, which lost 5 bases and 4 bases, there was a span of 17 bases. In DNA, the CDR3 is TGTGCCAGCAGTCAGAGGCGGGACGTAGGCACTGAAGCTTTCTTT. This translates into CASSQRRDVGTEAFF.

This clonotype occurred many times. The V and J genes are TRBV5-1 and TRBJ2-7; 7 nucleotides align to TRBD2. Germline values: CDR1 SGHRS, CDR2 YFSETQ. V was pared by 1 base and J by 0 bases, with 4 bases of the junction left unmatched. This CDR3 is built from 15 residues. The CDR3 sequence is CASSLLGGSSYEQYV. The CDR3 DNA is TGCGCCAGCAGCTTGTTGGGGGGGAGCTCCTACGAGCAGTACGTC.

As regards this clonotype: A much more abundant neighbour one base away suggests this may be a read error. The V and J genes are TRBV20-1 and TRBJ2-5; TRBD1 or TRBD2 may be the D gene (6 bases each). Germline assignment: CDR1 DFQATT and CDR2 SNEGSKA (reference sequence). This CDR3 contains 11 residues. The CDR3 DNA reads TGCAGTGCTAGGAGGGGGGAGACCCTGTACTTC. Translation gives CSARRGETLYF.

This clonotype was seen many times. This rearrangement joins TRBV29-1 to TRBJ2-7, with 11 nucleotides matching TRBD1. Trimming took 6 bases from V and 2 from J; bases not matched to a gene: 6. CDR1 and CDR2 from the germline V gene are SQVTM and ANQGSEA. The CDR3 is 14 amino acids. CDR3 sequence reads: CSVAGTGGAYEQYF. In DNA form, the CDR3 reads TGCAGCGTCGCCGGGACAGGGGGGGCCTACGAGCAGTACTTC.

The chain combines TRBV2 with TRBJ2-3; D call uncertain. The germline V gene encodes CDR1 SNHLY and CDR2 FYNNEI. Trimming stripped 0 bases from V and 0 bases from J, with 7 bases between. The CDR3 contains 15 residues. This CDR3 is CASSEALQSTDTQYF. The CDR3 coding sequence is TGTGCCAGCAGTGAAGCGCTTCAGAGCACAGATACGCAGTATTTT.

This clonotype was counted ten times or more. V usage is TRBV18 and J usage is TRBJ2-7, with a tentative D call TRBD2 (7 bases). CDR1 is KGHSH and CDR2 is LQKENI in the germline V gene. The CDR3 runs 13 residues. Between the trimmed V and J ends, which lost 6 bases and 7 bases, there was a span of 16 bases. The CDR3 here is CASSPGGPWEQYV. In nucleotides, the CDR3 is TGTGCCAGCTCCCCCGGGGGGCCCTGGGAGCAGTACGTC.

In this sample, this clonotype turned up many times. The CDR3 reads CASSPYGVDTEAFF. CDR3 in DNA: TGTGCCAGTAGTCCCTACGGTGTGGACACTGAAGCTTTCTTT. The genes are TRBV19 and TRBJ1-1, with no clear D. Trimming pared 5 bases from V and 3 bases from J, leaving 13 bases between. This CDR3 has 14 residues. Germline V gene data show CDR1 as LNHDA and CDR2 as SQIVND (reference sequence).

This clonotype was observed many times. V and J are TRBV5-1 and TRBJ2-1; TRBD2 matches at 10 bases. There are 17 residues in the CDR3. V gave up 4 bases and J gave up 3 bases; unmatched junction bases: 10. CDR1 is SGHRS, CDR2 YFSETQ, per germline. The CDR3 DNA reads TGCGCCAGCAGCCCAACTAGCGGGGTTATTAACTACAATGAGCAGTTCTTC. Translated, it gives CASSPTSGVINYNEQFF. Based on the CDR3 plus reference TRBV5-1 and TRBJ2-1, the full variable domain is KAGVTQTPRYLIKTRGQQVTLSCSPISGHRSVSWYQQTPGQGLQFLFEYFSETQRNKGNFPGRFSGRQFSNSRSEMNVSTLELGDSALYLCASSPTSGVINYNEQFFGPGTRLTVL.

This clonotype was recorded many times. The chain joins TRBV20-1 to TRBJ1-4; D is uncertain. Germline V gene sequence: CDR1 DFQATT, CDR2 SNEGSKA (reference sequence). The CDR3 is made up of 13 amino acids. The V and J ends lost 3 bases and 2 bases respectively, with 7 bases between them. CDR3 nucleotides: TGCAGTGCTAGCGGGTCCACTAATGAAAAACTGTTTTTT. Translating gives CSASGSTNEKLFF.

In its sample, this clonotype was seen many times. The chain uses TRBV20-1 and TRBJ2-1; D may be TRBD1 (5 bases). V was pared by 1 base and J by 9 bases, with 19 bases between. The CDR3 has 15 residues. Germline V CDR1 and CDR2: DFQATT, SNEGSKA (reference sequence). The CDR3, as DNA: TGCAGTGCTAGAGCCAACACTCAGGGTGAAGGTGAGCAGTTCTTC. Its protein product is CSARANTQGEGEQFF.

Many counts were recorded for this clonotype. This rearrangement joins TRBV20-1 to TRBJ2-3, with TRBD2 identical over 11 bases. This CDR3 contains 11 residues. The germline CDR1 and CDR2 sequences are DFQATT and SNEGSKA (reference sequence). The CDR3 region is CRGTSGDTQYF. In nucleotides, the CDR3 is TGCAGGGGGACTAGCGGAGATACGCAGTATTTT.

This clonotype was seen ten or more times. The CDR3 region is CASSVDVSTDTQYF. As DNA, the CDR3 is TGTGCCAGCAGCGTAGACGTTAGCACAGATACGCAGTATTTT. This chain links TRBV9 with TRBJ2-3; D gene uncertain. CDR3 size: 14 residues. Trimming left V 0 bases short and J 0 bases short, with 5 bases between. From germline, CDR1 is SGDLS and CDR2 YYNGEE.

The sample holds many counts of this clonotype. The CDR3 spells CASSFIPSQPQHF. The CDR3 bases are TGTGCCAGCAGCTTTATCCCGTCACAGCCCCAGCATTTT. The chain couples TRBV7-2 to TRBJ1-5; unclear D gene. Germline-derived CDR1 and CDR2 are SGHTA and FQGNSA. There are 13 residues in the CDR3. The V end was cut by 3 bases, the J end by 7 bases, with 10 bases between.

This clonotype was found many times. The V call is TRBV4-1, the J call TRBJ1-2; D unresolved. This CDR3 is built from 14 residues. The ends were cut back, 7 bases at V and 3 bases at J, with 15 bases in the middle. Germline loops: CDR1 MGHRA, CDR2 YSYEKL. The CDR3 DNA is TGCGCCAGCACCTTGAATAGGGCGGACTATGGCTACACCTTC. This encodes CASTLNRADYGYTF.

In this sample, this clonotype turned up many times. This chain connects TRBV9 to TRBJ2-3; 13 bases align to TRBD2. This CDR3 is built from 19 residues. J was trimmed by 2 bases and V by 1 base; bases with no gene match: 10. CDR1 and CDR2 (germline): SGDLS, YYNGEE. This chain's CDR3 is CASSVRGLAGVTVTDTQYF. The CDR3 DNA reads TGTGCCAGCAGCGTAAGAGGACTAGCGGGGGTTACCGTCACAGATACGCAGTATTTT.

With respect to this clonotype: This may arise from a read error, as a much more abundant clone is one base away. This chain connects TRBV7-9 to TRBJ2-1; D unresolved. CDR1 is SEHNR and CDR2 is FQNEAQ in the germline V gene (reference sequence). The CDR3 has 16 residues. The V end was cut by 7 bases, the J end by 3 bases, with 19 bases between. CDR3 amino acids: CASNALSVGRYNEQFF. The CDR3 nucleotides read TGTGCCAGCAACGCCCTCTCGGTGGGTCGCTACAATGAGCAGTTCTTC.